This TCR beta chain was identified in a study of regulatory T cells in long-lasting Graves disease. Per germline, CDR1 SGHRS and CDR2 YFSETQ. The length of the CDR3 is 16 residues. V was shortened by 0 bases and J by 5 bases, with 17 bases between the two germline ends. Building the TCR beta libraries relied on iRepertoire HTBI primers, and CDR3 regions underwent Arm-PCR. TCRdb used MiXCR to reprocess the multiplex PCR reads, holding one entry per CDR3 protein. The sample comprises around 480,000 distinct CDR3 sequences, 15% to 20% of which are singletons, and just under 25% rests with the top ten. This clonotype was counted ten times or more. Stated time point: newly diagnosed GD, antithyroid drugs for less than 3 months. Generation of the TCR library employed RNA extracted from PBMCs. These data also formed part of another study, on T cells in Graves' hyperthyroidism and ophthalmopathy.

This clonotype was obtained from a woman aged 35-60 years with Graves disease. The chain recombines TRBV5-1 with TRBJ1-2; D may be TRBD1 (6 bases). The sequencing here drew on peripheral blood mononuclear cells (PBMCs), taken at new diagnosis, from a patient treated with antithyroid drugs. CDR3 protein: CASSLAPDSFFYGYTF. CDR3 coding DNA: TGCGCCAGCAGCTTGGCCCCGGACAGCTTCTTTTATGGCTACACCTTC.